This T cell receptor beta chain was sequenced in a study of shared clonotypes between healthy human individuals. Genomic DNA per cell subset filled all wells of several immunoSEQ plates. Original processing methods: Owing to the provision of junction-only sequences devoid of quality scores by immunoSEQ, filtering differed. Clones were sequenced by immunoSEQ multiplex PCR, and TCRdb holds only the in-frame ones, with some missing. V and J calls and clone size are those listed in that table; D and trimming were worked out from the DNA. The profile shows around 2,000,000 clones, roughly 94% of them singletons. The length of the CDR3 is 14 residues. V shed 5 bases, J shed 4 bases, and the junction held 6 bases outside the gene matches. Germline lookup yields CDR1 MNHNS and CDR2 SASEGT. Adults of Caucasian background living in Nashville, Tennessee made up all donors. Naive CD45RA+ and memory CD45RA-negative subsets were split from CD4+ cells.

The sample consisted of naive CD4+ T cells sorted from blood. Subset reported: CD45RA+ positively selected. This receptor was taken from a man aged 18 to 30 in good health. This sequence joins TRBV6-1 and TRBJ1-2, with 8 bases identical to TRBD1. CDR3 DNA sequence: TGTGCCAGCAGTTTGCCCGGGACAGGCTATGGCTACACCTTC. It translates to CASSLPGTGYGYTF.